The 29 T cell receptor beta chains listed next were all sequenced from one sample in a study of blood T cell repertoires in COVID-19. The data were produced by immunoSEQ multiplex PCR, yet TCRdb's version contains in-frame clones alone and is incomplete. The table shows about 260,000 clones, with approximately 87% occurring only once. Sequencing was performed on peripheral blood. These receptors all stem from a woman aged 45-65 years with acute or convalescent COVID-19.

J is TRBJ2-1 and V is TRBV6-4; TRBD2 matches at 8 bases. The CDR3 has 14 amino acids. The germline gives CDR1 MRHNA, CDR2 SNTAGT. V lost 5 bases, J lost 4 bases, and 4 bases stayed unmatched. CDR3 DNA: TGTGCCAGCAGTCTGATAGCGGGGTACAATGAGCAGTTCTTC. It is translated as CASSLIAGYNEQFF.

The chain recombines TRBV7-9 with TRBJ1-2, with 8 bases that match TRBD1. Trimming cost V 4 bases and J 2 bases; bases outside gene matches: 3. Germline CDR1 reads SEHNR; CDR2 reads FQNEAQ (reference sequence). CDR3 length: 14 residues. The CDR3 region has the DNA TGTGCCAGCAGCTGGACAGGGCCCAACTATGGCTACACCTTC. Amino acids: CASSWTGPNYGYTF.

The rearrangement links TRBV3-1 (or the pseudogene TRBV3-2) to TRBJ2-1, with unresolved D. Trimming pared 1 base from V and 0 bases from J, leaving 4 bases between. The CDR3 totals 14 residues. CDR1 is LGHDT, CDR2 YNNKEL, per germline (reference sequence). CDR3 DNA sequence: TGTGCCAGCAGCCAAGGACACTCCTACAATGAGCAGTTCTTC. Its translation: CASSQGHSYNEQFF.

The sample holds one count of this clone. J is TRBJ2-5 and V is TRBV28, with a tentative D call TRBD2 (6 bases). V was trimmed by 5 bases and J by 5 bases, leaving 18 bases between them. This CDR3 comprises 15 residues. The V gene's germline CDR1 is MDHEN and CDR2 SYDVKM. CDR3 sequence reads: CASSPSGLGVETQYF. The DNA of the CDR3 is TGTGCCAGCAGTCCTTCGGGACTCGGGGTGGAGACCCAGTACTTC.

This clone was counted once. V is TRBV27 and J is TRBJ2-5; maybe TRBD2 (5 bases). This CDR3 region has 15 residues. The germline V gene has CDR1 MNHEY and CDR2 SMNVEV (reference sequence). V gave up 3 bases and J gave up 2 bases, with 13 bases separating them. Here the CDR3 reads CASSFPSRGQETQYF. The CDR3 bases are TGTGCCAGCAGTTTTCCTTCACGAGGGCAAGAGACCCAGTACTTC.

The chain recombines TRBV11-3 with TRBJ2-3; TRBD2 agrees at 15 bases. Trimming cost V 5 bases and J 1 base; bases outside gene matches: 4. The CDR3 loop spans 17 amino acids. Germline V gene sequence: CDR1 SGHNT, CDR2 YENEEA. DNA of the CDR3: TGTGCCAGCAGCCCCCGGACTAGCGGGAGGGGCACAGATACGCAGTATTTT. Encoded protein: CASSPRTSGRGTDTQYF.

The V and J genes are TRBV5-6 and TRBJ1-4; D uncertain. V was clipped by 0 bases and J by 0 bases, with 6 bases between them. Germline V gene sequence: CDR1 SGHDT, CDR2 YYEEEE. This CDR3 has 15 amino acids. CDR3 DNA sequence: TGTGCCAGCAGCTTGGCGGCGGCAACTAATGAAAAACTGTTTTTT. It is translated as CASSLAAATNEKLFF.

The chain carries TRBV18 and TRBJ1-2, with 7 bases that match TRBD1. Trimming took 5 bases from V and 3 from J; bases not matched to a gene: 6. The germline V gene encodes CDR1 KGHSH and CDR2 LQKENI. The length of the CDR3 is 14 residues. CDR3 coding DNA: TGTGCCAGCTCAGCAACCGACAGGGACTATGGCTACACCTTC. The encoded protein is CASSATDRDYGYTF.

This chain uses TRBV6-5 with TRBJ1-6, with D unresolved. The germline gives CDR1 MNHEY, CDR2 SVGAGI. This CDR3 contains 13 residues. Trimming left V 7 bases short and J 7 bases short, with 11 bases between. CDR3 coding DNA: TGTGCCAGCACGAGAAGCAGGAATTCACCCCTCCACTTT. It specifies CASTRSRNSPLHF.

The chain couples TRBV18 to TRBJ1-3, with D possibly matching TRBD1 (5 bases). The germline gives CDR1 KGHSH, CDR2 LQKENI. The CDR3 loop spans 15 amino acids. The V gene lost 6 bases and the J gene lost 0 bases, with 12 bases spanning the gap. The DNA for the CDR3 is TGTGCCAGCTCCGAAGGCCAGGGCTCTGGAAACACCATATATTTT. Protein: CASSEGQGSGNTIYF.

The CDR3 here is CASTFDRADTEAFF. Here the CDR3 DNA reads TGTGCCAGCACTTTCGACAGGGCCGACACTGAAGCTTTCTTT. The rearrangement links TRBV2 to TRBJ1-1, with 7 bases matching TRBD1. Unmatched junction bases numbered 8, after V lost 7 bases and J lost 3 bases. Germline V gene sequence: CDR1 SNHLY, CDR2 FYNNEI. This CDR3 comprises 14 residues.

The gene calls are TRBV27 and TRBJ1-1; 7 bases agree with TRBD1. The CDR3 totals 14 residues. After removal of 0 bases from V and 4 bases from J, the junction contained 2 bases not matched to a gene. Per germline, CDR1 MNHEY and CDR2 SMNVEV (reference sequence). The CDR3 region has the DNA TGTGCCAGCAGTTTATCAGGGGGCGTCACTGAAGCTTTCTTT. Amino acids: CASSLSGGVTEAFF.

The V gene is TRBV7-3, the J gene TRBJ1-4; 7 bases line up with TRBD1. The CDR3 loop spans 16 amino acids. With V trimmed by 5 bases and J by 7 bases, 13 bases remained unmatched. The germline V gene encodes CDR1 SGHTA and CDR2 FQGTGA. The CDR3 nucleotides are TGTGCCAGCAGCGCGACAGGGCCCCCTAATTCTGAAAAACTGTTTTTT. As protein: CASSATGPPNSEKLFF. The full variable domain, completed using reference TRBV7-3 and TRBJ1-4, is GAGVSQTPSNKVTEKGKYVELRCDPISGHTALYWYRQSLGQGPEFLIYFQGTGAADDSGLPNDRFFAVRPEGSVSTLKIQRTERGDSAVYLCASSATGPPNSEKLFFGSGTQLSVL.

The rearrangement links TRBV30 to TRBJ2-7; 10 bases are shared with TRBD2. Germline V gives CDR1 GTSNPN, CDR2 SVGIG (reference sequence). The CDR3 has 17 amino acids. V lost 4 bases, J lost 2 bases, and 14 bases stayed unmatched. The CDR3 coding sequence is TGTGCCTGGACTACCATCTCCCCAGCGGGAGGGCCCTACGAGCAGTACTTC. Its translation: CAWTTISPAGGPYEQYF.

The V gene is TRBV5-1, the J gene TRBJ2-3; weak D call: TRBD1 (5 bases). CDR3 length: 14 residues. Germline V CDR1 and CDR2: SGHRS, YFSETQ. With 0 bases removed from V and 2 bases from J, the gap between germline ends came to 7 bases. This chain's CDR3 is CASSLGTYTDTQYF. The CDR3 nucleotides read TGCGCCAGCAGCTTGGGGACATACACAGATACGCAGTATTTT.

The chain has TRBV5-1 and TRBJ1-3, with 8 bases lining up with TRBD1. The germline V gene has CDR1 SGHRS and CDR2 YFSETQ. The junction had 4 bases not matched to a gene; V was cut back by 5 bases and J by 3 bases. CDR3 length: 14 residues. The CDR3, as DNA: TGCGCCAGCAGGCTACAGGGGGATGGAAACACCATATATTTT. This codes for CASRLQGDGNTIYF.

The chain recombines TRBV2 with TRBJ2-3; D unresolved. Deletions cut 6 bases from V and 4 bases from J, with 14 bases between. The CDR3 has 14 amino acids. The germline CDR1 and CDR2 sequences are SNHLY and FYNNEI. CDR3 sequence: CASRQRLLPDTQYF. In nucleotides, the CDR3 is TGTGCCAGCAGGCAAAGACTCCTTCCAGATACGCAGTATTTT.

The gene calls are TRBV7-8 and TRBJ1-2, with 7 bases that match TRBD1. The length of the CDR3 is 16 residues. V lost 1 base, J lost 1 base, and 6 bases stayed unmatched. In germline, CDR1 is SGHVS, CDR2 FQNEAQ. The CDR3 loop reads CASSLEGAVINYGYTF. In DNA, the CDR3 is TGTGCCAGCAGCTTAGAGGGGGCGGTGATTAACTATGGCTACACCTTC.

The V and J genes are TRBV7-6 and TRBJ2-7; 10 positions agree with TRBD1. The CDR3 loop spans 16 amino acids. Germline V gene lookup returns CDR1 SGHVS and CDR2 FNYEAQ. Losses at the gene ends were 1 base for V and 7 bases for J; bases not matched to a gene: 10. Here the CDR3 reads CASSLEAPGQGREQYF. As DNA, the CDR3 is TGTGCCAGCAGCTTAGAGGCCCCGGGACAGGGGCGGGAGCAGTACTTC.

This rearrangement joins TRBV10-3 to TRBJ2-1; TRBD2 agrees at 11 bases. V shed 10 bases and J 6 bases; nucleotides not matched to a gene: 8. The CDR3 is 14 residues long. From germline, CDR1 is ENHRY and CDR2 SYGVKD. The DNA of the CDR3 is TGTGCCACTAAACTAGCGGGAGTCTTCAATGAGCAGTTCTTC. It specifies CATKLAGVFNEQFF.

The chain combines TRBV29-1 with TRBJ2-5; TRBD2 matches at 11 bases. The J segment lost 5 bases and the V segment lost 4 bases, leaving 9 bases of the junction unmatched. The CDR3 loop spans 15 amino acids. Germline CDR1 and CDR2: SQVTM and ANQGSEA. The CDR3: CSVGNTASGRETQYF. CDR3 coding DNA: TGCAGCGTTGGTAACACTGCTAGCGGGAGGGAGACCCAGTACTTC.

The V gene is TRBV7-9, the J gene TRBJ1-2, with D possibly TRBD1 on 5 matching bases. Germline lookup yields CDR1 SEHNR and CDR2 FQNEAQ (reference sequence). Trimming cost V 5 bases and J 1 base, with 14 bases left between them. This CDR3 comprises 15 residues. CDR3 protein: CASSRGTLNNYGYTF. In DNA form, the CDR3 reads TGTGCCAGCAGCCGGGGGACCCTTAATAACTATGGCTACACCTTC.

The chain couples TRBV30 to TRBJ2-7; 9 bases are shared with TRBD1. With 1 base clipped from V and 2 bases from J, the junction kept 6 bases outside the gene matches. This CDR3 has 15 amino acids. CDR1 GTSNPN and CDR2 SVGIG come from the germline V gene (reference sequence). The DNA for the CDR3 is TGTGCCTGGAGTGAGGGACAGGGAGTGACCTACGAGCAGTACTTC. Protein sequence: CAWSEGQGVTYEQYF.

V usage is TRBV6-1 and J usage is TRBJ2-4; no clear D. The germline V and J ends were trimmed by 0 bases and 1 base, with 7 bases remaining between them. The CDR3 totals 15 residues. The germline CDR1 and CDR2 sequences are MNHNS and SASEGT. The CDR3, as DNA: TGTGCCAGCAGTGAAGCGCGCGCGGCCAAAAACATTCAGTACTTC. This codes for CASSEARAAKNIQYF.

The rearrangement joins TRBV6-6 to TRBJ2-7; D is possibly TRBD1 (6 bases). Germline lookup yields CDR1 MNHNY and CDR2 SVGAGI (reference sequence). V shed 6 bases and J shed 2 bases, with 17 bases lying between them. The CDR3 length is 15 residues. The CDR3 DNA sequence: TGTGCCAGCAGACCCCCCGGGACAATACCCTACGAGCAGTACTTC. Its translation: CASRPPGTIPYEQYF.

This rearrangement joins TRBV5-6 to TRBJ2-7; tentatively, D is TRBD2 (6 bases). The CDR3 is 18 amino acids. Germline CDR1 SGHDT, CDR2 YYEEEE. Trimming left V 1 base short and J 0 bases short, with 20 bases between. The CDR3 loop is CASSLKGSRDWGSYEQYF. CDR3 DNA sequence: TGTGCCAGCAGCTTGAAGGGATCCCGGGACTGGGGCTCCTACGAGCAGTACTTC.

The CDR3 sequence is CASSQVGPHSGNTIYF. CDR3 coding DNA: TGCGCCAGCAGCCAGGTGGGGCCCCACTCTGGAAACACCATATATTTT. This sequence joins TRBV5-1 and TRBJ1-3; TRBD1 is a possible D gene (5 bases). The V and J ends lost 4 bases and 0 bases respectively, with 14 bases between them. The CDR3 has 16 amino acids. CDR1 is SGHRS, CDR2 YFSETQ, per germline.

The rearrangement uses TRBV14 and TRBJ2-1, with 7 bases that match TRBD2. The trim removed 4 bases at V and 0 bases at J, leaving 6 bases unmatched. Germline-derived CDR1 and CDR2 are SGHDN and FVKESK. This CDR3 contains 16 residues. CDR3 in DNA: TGTGCCAGCAGCCCCCTAGGCGGGAGCTCCTACAATGAGCAGTTCTTC. Its protein is CASSPLGGSSYNEQFF.

This clone was seen only once. V gene TRBV29-1 combines with J gene TRBJ1-5, with D tentatively TRBD1 (5 bases). There are 16 residues in the CDR3. Germline CDR1 is SQVTM and CDR2 is ANQGSEA. With 4 bases removed from V and 0 bases from J, the gap between germline ends came to 16 bases. This chain's CDR3 is CSVGGNGGNSNQPQHF. The CDR3 nucleotides read TGCAGCGTTGGTGGGAATGGGGGGAATAGCAATCAGCCCCAGCATTTT.